The source of this T cell receptor (beta chain) is a study of multiple sclerosis patients with progressive multifocal leukoencephalopathy. Time point described: around 13 months of natalizumab therapy. The control group, sampled over time, had multiple sclerosis, received natalizumab and did not develop PML. TCRdb keeps only in-frame clones here, not all; method: immunoSEQ multiplex PCR. The sample lists about 28,000 clones; around 90% were seen once. This clone was counted a few times. Antigen specificity is unknown. This CDR3 spans 16 amino acids. Germline-derived CDR1 and CDR2 are SGHTS and YDEGEE. V lost 4 bases and J 0 bases, leaving 14 bases between the germline ends. Notes on the study in general: Most PML patients had lower entropy, suggesting less diverse TRB repertoires.

The sequence was collected from a human donor with multiple sclerosis. The chain has TRBV5-8 and TRBJ1-3, with D possibly being TRBD1 (6 bases). Material: PBMCs, obtained from a patient treated with natalizumab. The CDR3 DNA is TGTGCCAGCAGCCTCGGACAGACTTACTCTGGAAACACCATATATTTT. Translated: CASSLGQTYSGNTIYF.